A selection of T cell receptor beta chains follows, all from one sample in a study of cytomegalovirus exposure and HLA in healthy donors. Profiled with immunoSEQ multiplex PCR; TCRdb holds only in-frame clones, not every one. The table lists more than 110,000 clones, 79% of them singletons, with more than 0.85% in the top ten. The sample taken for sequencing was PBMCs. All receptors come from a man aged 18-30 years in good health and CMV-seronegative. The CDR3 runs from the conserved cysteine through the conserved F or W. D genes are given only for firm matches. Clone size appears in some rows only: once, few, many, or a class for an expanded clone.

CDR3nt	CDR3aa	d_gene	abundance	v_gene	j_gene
TGCGCCAGCAGCAGGGACAGGGATCAGTGGGGGACCCAGTACTTC	CASSRDRDQWGTQYF	TRBD1	-	TRBV5-1	TRBJ2-5
TGTGCCTGGAGGTTTAAAGGGGGCAACTATGGCTACACCTTC	CAWRFKGGNYGYTF	TRBD1	-	TRBV30	TRBJ1-2
TGTGCCAGTCTAGCGGGCAATTACAATGAGCAGTTCTTC	CASLAGNYNEQFF	TRBD2	-	TRBV6-1	TRBJ2-1
TGTGCCAGCACTCATGGGGCCGGTAACTATGGCTACACCTTC	CASTHGAGNYGYTF	-	-	TRBV6-1	TRBJ1-2
TGTGCCAGCAGTTACCTTCCGGGACAGGGGGCCTATGGCTACACCTTC	CASSYLPGQGAYGYTF	TRBD1	few	TRBV6-5	TRBJ1-2
TGTGCCTGGAGCGCCGGACAGGGAACCTATTCAAGCTCCTACAATGAGCAGTTCTTC	CAWSAGQGTYSSSYNEQFF	TRBD1	-	TRBV30	TRBJ2-1
TGCAGCGTTGAAGATAGGCTCAGGGACTATGGCTACACCTTC	CSVEDRLRDYGYTF	-	-	TRBV29-1	TRBJ1-2
TGCGCCAGCAGCCTTGAGTCCCGGGACAGGACCCTACGCACTGAAGCTTTCTTT	CASSLESRDRTLRTEAFF	TRBD1	-	TRBV4-1	TRBJ1-1
TGTGCCAGCAGCTTGAGGGCCCAGGGGGCTGAAGCTTTCTTT	CASSLRAQGAEAFF	TRBD1	-	TRBV5-5	TRBJ1-1
TGTGCCAGTAGTAGCGGCGGGGGGAGCCTGTCGGGGGATACGCAGTATTTT	CASSSGGGSLSGDTQYF	TRBD2	-	TRBV19	TRBJ2-3
TGTGCCAGCAGCCACGGCAGGGGGGACACTGAAGCTTTCTTT	CASSHGRGDTEAFF	TRBD1	-	TRBV7-9	TRBJ1-1
TGTGCCAGTAGTACACGACCGGGGGGCCGGGGGACTGAAGCTTTCTTT	CASSTRPGGRGTEAFF	-	once	TRBV19	TRBJ1-1
TGCGCCAGCAGCCAAGCTCAGGGGGCTGGAAACACCATATATTTT	CASSQAQGAGNTIYF	TRBD1	-	TRBV4-3	TRBJ1-3
TGTGCCAGCACCTCCGTTGGACAGGGAAAACACTATGGCTACACCTTC	CASTSVGQGKHYGYTF	TRBD1	-	TRBV6-6	TRBJ1-2
TGTGCCAGCTCACCGGGACGTCGGGAGCGTGGCTACACCTTC	CASSPGRRERGYTF	-	-	TRBV18	TRBJ1-2
TGTGCCAGCAGCCTAAGACTTACGAAGGCGACCACTGAAGCTTTCTTT	CASSLRLTKATTEAFF	-	-	TRBV7-2	TRBJ1-1
TGCGCCAGTCAGGACAGGACCCGATTCGGGAATGGCTACACCTTC	CASQDRTRFGNGYTF	TRBD1	-	TRBV19	TRBJ1-2
TGCGCCAGCAGCCAACCGGGACAGACGAACACTGAAGCTTTCTTT	CASSQPGQTNTEAFF	TRBD1	-	TRBV4-1	TRBJ1-1
TGTGCCAGCAGTCCCAGGACTAGCGGGGTATCGGAGACCCAGTACTTC	CASSPRTSGVSETQYF	TRBD2	-	TRBV5-4	TRBJ2-5
TGTGCCACCAGCGGACCAGGAGCAGGGGGTCGTGGCTACACCTTC	CATSGPGAGGRGYTF	TRBD1	-	TRBV15	TRBJ1-2
TGTGCCTGGTCCCGAGCTAGTCCAGCAGGGGATGACGGCTACACCTTC	CAWSRASPAGDDGYTF	-	-	TRBV30	TRBJ1-2
TGTGCCAGCAGCTCTCTAGAGATCTTGAACACTGAAGCTTTCTTT	CASSSLEILNTEAFF	-	-	TRBV7-9	TRBJ1-1
TGTGCCATCAATGAGTCGAAGGGGAGGGATAATTCACCCCTCCACTTT	CAINESKGRDNSPLHF	-	-	TRBV10-3	TRBJ1-6
TGTGCCAGTAATCAGGGGGCCAACGTCCTGACTTTC	CASNQGANVLTF	-	-	TRBV19	TRBJ2-6
TGTGCCAGCAGTTTGGGGACAAACAGCAATCAGCCCCAGCATTTT	CASSLGTNSNQPQHF	-	-	TRBV6-5	TRBJ1-5
TGTGCCAGCAGTATGAGCTCTGGGGCCAACGTCCTGACTTTC	CASSMSSGANVLTF	-	-	TRBV6-6	TRBJ2-6
TGCGCCAGCAGCCAAGATCCCGACAATGGGCAGTACTTC	CASSQDPDNGQYF	-	-	TRBV4-1	TRBJ2-7